A selection of T cell receptor beta chains follows, all from one sample in a study of beta chain features in type 1 diabetes. TCRdb's copy holds only in-frame clones and misses some; the assay was immunoSEQ multiplex PCR. The table includes about 340,000 clones, roughly 14% detected once. The sequencing input was naive CD4+ T cells from blood. All receptors come from a young woman with type 1 diabetes. The conserved cysteine and the conserved F or W are not part of the CDR3 here. Each record gives: clone size, V gene, J gene, CDR3 protein. Expanded clones get a size class; other rows say once, few or many, or leave the size out.

clone_size: -; v_call: TRBV2; j_call: TRBJ2-3; cdr3_aa: ASRLTSVSTDTQY
clone_size: few; v_call: TRBV30; j_call: TRBJ2-1; cdr3_aa: AWSVWRTSGRADYNEQF
clone_size: few; v_call: TRBV6-6; j_call: TRBJ2-7; cdr3_aa: ASSPSRGAGGGEQY
clone_size: -; v_call: TRBV6-5; j_call: TRBJ2-1; cdr3_aa: ASRHGQGRANEQF
clone_size: few; v_call: TRBV4-3; j_call: TRBJ2-5; cdr3_aa: ASSQVNRGDETQY
clone_size: -; v_call: TRBV25-1; j_call: TRBJ2-2; cdr3_aa: ASSESPGLAGDGELF
clone_size: -; v_call: TRBV18; j_call: TRBJ2-2; cdr3_aa: ASSKEGQTGELF
clone_size: -; v_call: TRBV7-8; j_call: TRBJ2-3; cdr3_aa: ASSTRPRGPITDTQY
clone_size: few; v_call: TRBV9; j_call: TRBJ2-7; cdr3_aa: ASSVGQGDYEQY
clone_size: few; v_call: TRBV7-3; j_call: TRBJ2-3; cdr3_aa: ASTLGPGTDTQY
clone_size: -; v_call: TRBV7-2; j_call: TRBJ2-7; cdr3_aa: ASSLTAVGTYEQY
clone_size: -; v_call: TRBV19; j_call: TRBJ2-7; cdr3_aa: ASNPAGSPEQY
clone_size: few; v_call: TRBV27; j_call: TRBJ2-1; cdr3_aa: ASSSGTSGDYNEQF
clone_size: few; v_call: TRBV6-5; j_call: TRBJ2-3; cdr3_aa: ATQLAGFTDTQY
clone_size: -; v_call: TRBV12-5; j_call: TRBJ2-1; cdr3_aa: ASGLRLAGMNEQF
clone_size: few; v_call: TRBV29-1; j_call: TRBJ1-2; cdr3_aa: SVEGQGLSYT
clone_size: many; v_call: TRBV28; j_call: TRBJ2-1; cdr3_aa: ASRSTSGPI
clone_size: few; v_call: TRBV6-5; j_call: TRBJ1-5; cdr3_aa: ASSPTGGSNQPQH
clone_size: -; v_call: TRBV15; j_call: TRBJ1-5; cdr3_aa: ATSRDPGTEINQPQH
clone_size: -; v_call: TRBV7-2; j_call: TRBJ1-1; cdr3_aa: ASSRLTGTEAF
clone_size: -; v_call: TRBV5-1; j_call: TRBJ2-5; cdr3_aa: ASSLERESLQETQY
clone_size: -; v_call: TRBV9; j_call: TRBJ1-1; cdr3_aa: ASSVDSSSLAF
clone_size: -; v_call: TRBV9; j_call: TRBJ2-7; cdr3_aa: ASSVVTAGEQY
clone_size: -; v_call: TRBV11-2; j_call: TRBJ1-1; cdr3_aa: ASSLDPLTEAF
clone_size: -; v_call: TRBV5-1; j_call: TRBJ1-2; cdr3_aa: ASSPGSPSRSYGYT
clone_size: -; v_call: TRBV5-1; j_call: TRBJ1-4; cdr3_aa: ASSSRGGTGAEKLF
clone_size: -; v_call: TRBV28; j_call: TRBJ2-1; cdr3_aa: ASSSGGYLKNEQF